Listed below are T cell receptor beta chains from one sample, sequenced in a study of a mutant IDH1 vaccine in newly diagnosed glioma. Data came from immunoSEQ multiplex PCR; TCRdb stores just in-frame clones and leaves some out. The sample lists about 33,000 clones; roughly 83% were seen once. Their antigens are not known. Source: PBMCs, taken from a glioma patient whose treatment included an IDH1 peptide vaccine. These receptors all stem from a young man with glioma. Both conserved end residues are part of each CDR3. Fields, in order: V gene, D gene, J gene, clone size, CDR3 DNA, CDR3 protein. The D gene is left open where the match is weak. Expanded clones get a size class; other rows say once, few or many, or leave the size out.

TRBV11-2	-	TRBJ2-2	-	TGTGCCAGCAGCTTAGATCGCGGATTTAACACCGGGGAGCTGTTTTTT	CASSLDRGFNTGELFF
TRBV27	TRBD1	TRBJ2-7	-	TGTGCCAGCAGCGACAGGGGGCTCTACGAGCAGTACTTC	CASSDRGLYEQYF
TRBV19	-	TRBJ1-1	-	TGTGCCAGTAGTACGGGCCGGGGGGTCACTGAAGCTTTCTTT	CASSTGRGVTEAFF
TRBV5-6	-	TRBJ1-6	-	TGTGCCAGCAGCGGCCGGGACTTCAATTCACCCCTCCACTTT	CASSGRDFNSPLHF
TRBV30	-	TRBJ2-3	-	TGTGCCTGGAGTGTTCAGGGGAGGGATACGCAGTATTTT	CAWSVQGRDTQYF
TRBV5-4	-	TRBJ2-7	few	TGTGCCAGCAGCTCCGGACTGGTACCCTACGAGCAGTACTTC	CASSSGLVPYEQYF
TRBV19	TRBD1	TRBJ1-1	-	TGTGCCAGTAGGGGACAGTCCACTGAAGCTTTCTTT	CASRGQSTEAFF
TRBV6-5	TRBD2	TRBJ2-7	-	TGTGCCAGCAGTCTTGGGACTAGCGGGGCGTACGAGCAGTACTTC	CASSLGTSGAYEQYF
TRBV7-8	-	TRBJ2-2	-	TGTGCCAGCAGCTCCACGGGGGCCCAAAACACCGGGGAGCTGTTTTTT	CASSSTGAQNTGELFF
TRBV5-1	TRBD2	TRBJ2-3	-	TGCGCCTCTACTATAGCGGGGCACGACACAGATACGCAGTATTTT	CASTIAGHDTDTQYF
TRBV10-3	TRBD1	TRBJ1-5	-	TGTGCCATCAGTGCGTCGACAGGGGACAATCAGCCCCAGCATTTT	CAISASTGDNQPQHF
TRBV2	-	TRBJ2-5	-	TGTGCCAGCATTGAGGCAAACCAAGAGACCCAGTACTTC	CASIEANQETQYF
TRBV11-2	-	TRBJ1-5	-	TGTGCCAGCAGCTTAGTCGGGGGGCAAGGGCAGCCCCAGCATTTT	CASSLVGGQGQPQHF
TRBV9	-	TRBJ1-1	-	TGTGCCAGCAGCCCCCGAGGCGGGACCTCGAACACTGAAGCTTTCTTT	CASSPRGGTSNTEAFF
TRBV7-8	-	TRBJ1-2	-	TGTGCCAGCAGCTTAGACGGCAGCTTTAACTATGGCTACACCTTC	CASSLDGSFNYGYTF
TRBV19	TRBD1	TRBJ1-1	-	TGTGCCAGTAGTACCCGGCGCCTAGGGACAGACATGAACACTGAAGCTTTCTTT	CASSTRRLGTDMNTEAFF
TRBV18	TRBD1	TRBJ1-1	-	TGTGCCAGCTCACGCGGGACAGAATCATATCGTAACACTGAAGCTTTCTTT	CASSRGTESYRNTEAFF
TRBV6-6	-	TRBJ2-4	once	TGTGCCACCACCCTCAGGGCTGGAGAGGCCAAAAACATTCAGTACTTC	CATTLRAGEAKNIQYF
TRBV7-3	TRBD2	TRBJ2-5	once	TGTGCCAGCAGCTCCTCAGGAGCGGGAGCACCCGGAGGGGAGACCCAGTACTTC	CASSSSGAGAPGGETQYF
TRBV18	-	TRBJ2-2	-	TGTGCCAGCTCACCACCGTCAGGGGTAGCGAACACCGGGGAGCTGTTTTTT	CASSPPSGVANTGELFF
TRBV9	TRBD1	TRBJ1-2	once	TGTGCCAGCAGCGTAGCGTTAGGGGGGACAGAAAACTATGGCTACACCTTC	CASSVALGGTENYGYTF
TRBV28	TRBD2	TRBJ2-3	-	TGTGCCAGCAGACCTAGCGGGGGCGGCACAGATACGCAGTATTTT	CASRPSGGGTDTQYF
TRBV6-6	-	TRBJ2-7	-	TGTGCCAGCAGGGCTCAGGCCTACGAGCAGTACTTC	CASRAQAYEQYF